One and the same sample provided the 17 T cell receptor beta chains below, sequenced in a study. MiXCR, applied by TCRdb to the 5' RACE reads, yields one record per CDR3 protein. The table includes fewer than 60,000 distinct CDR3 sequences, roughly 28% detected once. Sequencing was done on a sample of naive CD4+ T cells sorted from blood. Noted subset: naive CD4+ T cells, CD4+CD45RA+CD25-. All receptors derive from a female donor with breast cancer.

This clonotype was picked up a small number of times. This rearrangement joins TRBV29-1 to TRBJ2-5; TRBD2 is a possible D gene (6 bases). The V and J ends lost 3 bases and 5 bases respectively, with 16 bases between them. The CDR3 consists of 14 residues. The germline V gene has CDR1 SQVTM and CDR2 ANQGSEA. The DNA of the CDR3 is TGCAGCGTTGAGGTCGGGAGCGTCGGCGAGACCCAGTACTTC. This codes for CSVEVGSVGETQYF.

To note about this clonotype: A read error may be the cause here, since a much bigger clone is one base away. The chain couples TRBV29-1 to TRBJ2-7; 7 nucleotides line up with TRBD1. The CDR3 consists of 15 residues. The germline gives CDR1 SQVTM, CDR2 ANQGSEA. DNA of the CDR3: TGCAGCGCTGAAGGAGAGGGGGCTGGGACCTACGAGCAGTACTTC. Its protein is CSAEGEGAGTYEQYF.

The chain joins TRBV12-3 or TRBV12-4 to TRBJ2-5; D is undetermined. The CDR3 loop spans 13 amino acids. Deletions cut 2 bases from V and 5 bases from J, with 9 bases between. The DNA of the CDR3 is TGTGCCAGCAGTTTACTTGCTGGGGAGACCCAGTACTTC. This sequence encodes CASSLLAGETQYF.

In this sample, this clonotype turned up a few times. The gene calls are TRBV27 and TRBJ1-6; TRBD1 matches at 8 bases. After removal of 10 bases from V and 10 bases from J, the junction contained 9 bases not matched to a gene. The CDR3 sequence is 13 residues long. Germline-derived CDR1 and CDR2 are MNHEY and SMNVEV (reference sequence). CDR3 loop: CAIRGQGNSPLHF. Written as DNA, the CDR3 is TGTGCCATCAGAGGACAGGGAAACTCACCCCTCCACTTT.

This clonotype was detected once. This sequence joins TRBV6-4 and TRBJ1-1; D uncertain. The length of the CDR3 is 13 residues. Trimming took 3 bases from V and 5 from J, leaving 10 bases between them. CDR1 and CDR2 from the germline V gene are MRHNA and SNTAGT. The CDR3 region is CASSESMQTEAFF. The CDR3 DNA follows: TGTGCCAGCAGTGAGAGTATGCAGACTGAAGCTTTCTTT.

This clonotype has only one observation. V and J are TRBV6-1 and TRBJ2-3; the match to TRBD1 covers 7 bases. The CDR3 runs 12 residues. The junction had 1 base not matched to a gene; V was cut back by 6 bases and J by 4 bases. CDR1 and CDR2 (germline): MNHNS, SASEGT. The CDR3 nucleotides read TGTGCCAGCAGGACAGGGCCAGATACGCAGTATTTT. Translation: CASRTGPDTQYF.

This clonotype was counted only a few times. The chain's CDR3 is CASSLTGQGNYEQYF. The CDR3 DNA sequence: TGCGCCAGCAGCCTAACGGGACAGGGAAACTACGAGCAGTACTTC. The rearrangement uses TRBV4-3 and TRBJ2-7; 9 nucleotides agree with TRBD1. Germline V CDR1 and CDR2: LGHNA, YSLEER. J lost 3 bases, V lost 4 bases, and 7 bases had no gene match. The CDR3 is 15 amino acids.

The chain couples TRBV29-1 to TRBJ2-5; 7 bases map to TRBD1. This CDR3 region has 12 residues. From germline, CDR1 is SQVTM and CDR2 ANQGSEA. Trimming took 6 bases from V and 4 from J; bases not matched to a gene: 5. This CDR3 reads CSVVPGGETQYF. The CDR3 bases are TGCAGCGTCGTCCCAGGGGGAGAGACCCAGTACTTC. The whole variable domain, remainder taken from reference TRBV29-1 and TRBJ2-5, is SAVISQKPSRDICQRGTSLTIQCQVDSQVTMMFWYRQQPGQSLTLIATANQGSEATYESGFVIDKFPISRPNLTFSTLTVSNMSPEDSSIYLCSVVPGGETQYFGPGTRLLVL.

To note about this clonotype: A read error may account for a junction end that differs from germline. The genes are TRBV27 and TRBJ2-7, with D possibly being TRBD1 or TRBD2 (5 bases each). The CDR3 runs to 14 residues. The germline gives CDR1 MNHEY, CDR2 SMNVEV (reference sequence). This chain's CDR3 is CTSSQEGPFEEQYF. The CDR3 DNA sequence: TGTACCAGCAGTCAAGAGGGACCGTTTGAGGAGCAGTACTTC.

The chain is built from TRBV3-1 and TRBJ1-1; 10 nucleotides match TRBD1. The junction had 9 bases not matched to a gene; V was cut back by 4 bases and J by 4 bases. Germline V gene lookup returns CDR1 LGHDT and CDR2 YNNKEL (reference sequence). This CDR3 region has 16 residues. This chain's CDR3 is CASSPQTGGLTTEAFF. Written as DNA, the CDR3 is TGTGCCAGCAGCCCACAGACAGGGGGCCTGACCACTGAAGCTTTCTTT.

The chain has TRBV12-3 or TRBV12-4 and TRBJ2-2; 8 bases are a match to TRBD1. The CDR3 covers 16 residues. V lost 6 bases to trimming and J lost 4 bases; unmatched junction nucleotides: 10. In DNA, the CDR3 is TGTGCCAGCAGCCCTAGACAGGGGTCGGGCACCGGGGAGCTGTTTTTT. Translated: CASSPRQGSGTGELFF.

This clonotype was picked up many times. The DNA for the CDR3 is TGCAGTGCTAGGGGTTCGATGAGGGATAGCTCCTACGAGCAGTACTTC. It translates to CSARGSMRDSSYEQYF. The chain joins TRBV20-1 to TRBJ2-7, with D possibly matching TRBD2 (5 bases). V gave up 3 bases and J gave up 0 bases, with 18 bases separating them. This CDR3 spans 16 amino acids. Germline V gene sequence: CDR1 DFQATT, CDR2 SNEGSKA (reference sequence).

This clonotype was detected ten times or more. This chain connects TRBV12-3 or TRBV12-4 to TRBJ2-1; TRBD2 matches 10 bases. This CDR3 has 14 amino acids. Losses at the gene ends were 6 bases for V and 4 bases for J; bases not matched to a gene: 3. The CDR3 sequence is CASSRTSGYNEQFF. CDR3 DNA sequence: TGTGCCAGCAGCCGGACTAGCGGATACAATGAGCAGTTCTTC.

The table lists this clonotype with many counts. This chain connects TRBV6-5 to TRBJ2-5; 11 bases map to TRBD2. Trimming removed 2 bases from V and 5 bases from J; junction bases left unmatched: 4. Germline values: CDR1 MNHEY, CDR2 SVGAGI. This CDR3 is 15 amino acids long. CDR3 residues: CASSYGTSGRETQYF. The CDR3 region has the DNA TGTGCCAGCAGTTACGGGACTAGCGGTCGGGAGACCCAGTACTTC.

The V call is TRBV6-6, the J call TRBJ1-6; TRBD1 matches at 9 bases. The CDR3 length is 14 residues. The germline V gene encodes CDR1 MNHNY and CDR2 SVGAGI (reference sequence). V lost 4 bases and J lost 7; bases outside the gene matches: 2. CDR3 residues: CASSLGTGNSPLHF. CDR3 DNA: TGTGCCAGCAGTTTGGGGACAGGGAATTCACCCCTCCACTTT.

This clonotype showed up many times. CDR3 coding DNA: TGCAGTGCTAGAGTCCCGGTAGCGGGGGGGCTCCGTCAAGAGACCCAGTACTTC. This sequence encodes CSARVPVAGGLRQETQYF. The chain combines TRBV20-1 with TRBJ2-5, with 11 positions matching TRBD2. Germline CDR1 DFQATT, CDR2 SNEGSKA (reference sequence). The CDR3 spans 18 residues. With V trimmed by 1 base and J by 2 bases, 12 bases remained unmatched.

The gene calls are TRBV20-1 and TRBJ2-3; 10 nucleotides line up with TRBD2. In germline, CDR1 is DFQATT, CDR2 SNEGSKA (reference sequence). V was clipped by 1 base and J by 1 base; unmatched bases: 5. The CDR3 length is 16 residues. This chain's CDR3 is CSARAWTSGRTDTQYF. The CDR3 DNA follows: TGCAGTGCTAGAGCCTGGACTAGCGGACGCACAGATACGCAGTATTTT.